This note documents a single T cell receptor (beta chain) sequence. The data originate from a study of blood T cells in healthy people across ages. The CDR3 loop spans 14 amino acids. V gave up 4 bases and J gave up 3 bases; unmatched junction bases: 6. CDR1 is PRHDT, CDR2 FYEKMQ, per germline (reference sequence). Peripheral blood samples of 9 to 10 milliliters were drawn from each donor. With a J-beta primer mix and a sample-barcoded 5' primer, a second PCR ran roughly 6 to 11 cycles. TCRdb reanalysed the 5' RACE reads using MiXCR and keeps one entry per CDR3 protein. The profile shows approximately 880,000 distinct CDR3 sequences, around 48% of them singletons.

The chain employs TRBV13 and TRBJ2-7, with 7 bases matching TRBD2. The clonotype originates from a man between 25 and 39 years old in good health. The sequenced sample consisted of blood. CDR3 DNA sequence: TGTGCCAGCAGCTCACAGACTAGCCGCTACGAGCAGTACTTC. It specifies CASSSQTSRYEQYF.